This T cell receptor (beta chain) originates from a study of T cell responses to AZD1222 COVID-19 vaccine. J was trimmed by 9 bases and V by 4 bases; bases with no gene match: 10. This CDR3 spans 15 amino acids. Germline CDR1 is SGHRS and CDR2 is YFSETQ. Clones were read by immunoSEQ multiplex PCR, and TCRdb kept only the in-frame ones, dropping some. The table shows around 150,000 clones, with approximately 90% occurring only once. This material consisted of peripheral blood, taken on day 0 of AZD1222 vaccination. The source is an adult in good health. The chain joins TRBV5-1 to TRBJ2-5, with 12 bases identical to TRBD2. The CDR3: CASSLGLAGLVAQYF. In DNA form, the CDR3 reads TGCGCCAGCAGCCTGGGACTAGCGGGTTTGGTGGCCCAGTACTTC.